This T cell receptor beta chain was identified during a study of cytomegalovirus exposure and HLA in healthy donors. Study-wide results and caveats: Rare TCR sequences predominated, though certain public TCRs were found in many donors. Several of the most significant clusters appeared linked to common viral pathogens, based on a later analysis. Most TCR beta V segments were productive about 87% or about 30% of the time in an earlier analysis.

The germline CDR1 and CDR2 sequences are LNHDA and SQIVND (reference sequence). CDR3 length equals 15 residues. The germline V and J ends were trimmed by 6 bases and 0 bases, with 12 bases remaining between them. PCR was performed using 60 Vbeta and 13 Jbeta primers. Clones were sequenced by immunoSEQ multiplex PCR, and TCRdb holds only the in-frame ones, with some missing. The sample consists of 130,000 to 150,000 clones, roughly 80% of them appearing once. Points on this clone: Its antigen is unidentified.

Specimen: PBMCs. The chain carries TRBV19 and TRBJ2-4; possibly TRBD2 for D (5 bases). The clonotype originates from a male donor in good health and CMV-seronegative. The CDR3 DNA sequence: TGTGCCAGTAGGTTAGGTGGACTAGCCAAAAACATTCAGTACTTC. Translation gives CASRLGGLAKNIQYF.